This T cell receptor (beta chain) stems from a study of shared clonotypes between healthy human individuals. About the study: The people who gave samples were two women and three men aged 18 to 49. Each donor's CD8 memory used one plate, CD8 naive two, each CD4 subset three. Overall study results and limits: Only blood was sampled, and tissue TCR repertoires likely differ from blood ones. Researchers found naive subsets generally carried larger estimated richness than memory subsets.

With regard to this clone: What it binds is unknown. Other DNA sequences in this sample translate to the same CDR3.

Data came from immunoSEQ multiplex PCR; TCRdb stores just in-frame clones and leaves some out. The repertoire consists of almost 750,000 clones, with 72% occurring once and the leading ten covering approximately 1.8%. Germline CDR1 reads SEHNR; CDR2 reads FQNEAQ (reference sequence). Trimming at V came to 5 bases and at J to 4 bases, leaving 6 bases not matched to a gene. This CDR3 region has 15 residues. The source is a woman younger than 45 in good health. The sequenced sample was memory CD4+ T cells sorted from blood. Subset: CD45RA-negative fraction. The chain is built from TRBV7-9 and TRBJ1-5; the match to TRBD1 covers 9 bases. This CDR3 is CASSPQGAGNQPQHF. CDR3 coding DNA: TGTGCCAGCAGCCCACAGGGGGCAGGTAATCAGCCCCAGCATTTT.